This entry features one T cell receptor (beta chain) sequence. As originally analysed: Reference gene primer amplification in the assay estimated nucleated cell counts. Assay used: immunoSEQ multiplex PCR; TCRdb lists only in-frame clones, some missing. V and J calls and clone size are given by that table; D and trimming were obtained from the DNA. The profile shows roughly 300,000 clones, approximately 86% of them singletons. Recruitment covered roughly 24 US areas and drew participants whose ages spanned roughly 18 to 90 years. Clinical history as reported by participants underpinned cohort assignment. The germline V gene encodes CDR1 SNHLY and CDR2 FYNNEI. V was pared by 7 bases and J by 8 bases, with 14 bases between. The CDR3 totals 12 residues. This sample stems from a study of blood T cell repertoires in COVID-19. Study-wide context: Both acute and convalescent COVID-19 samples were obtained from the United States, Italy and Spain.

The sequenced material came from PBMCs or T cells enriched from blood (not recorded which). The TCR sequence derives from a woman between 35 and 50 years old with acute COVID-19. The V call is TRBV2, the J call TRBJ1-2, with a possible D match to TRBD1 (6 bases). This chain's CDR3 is CASIGGARGYTF. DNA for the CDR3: TGTGCCAGCATTGGGGGGGCGCGAGGCTACACCTTC.